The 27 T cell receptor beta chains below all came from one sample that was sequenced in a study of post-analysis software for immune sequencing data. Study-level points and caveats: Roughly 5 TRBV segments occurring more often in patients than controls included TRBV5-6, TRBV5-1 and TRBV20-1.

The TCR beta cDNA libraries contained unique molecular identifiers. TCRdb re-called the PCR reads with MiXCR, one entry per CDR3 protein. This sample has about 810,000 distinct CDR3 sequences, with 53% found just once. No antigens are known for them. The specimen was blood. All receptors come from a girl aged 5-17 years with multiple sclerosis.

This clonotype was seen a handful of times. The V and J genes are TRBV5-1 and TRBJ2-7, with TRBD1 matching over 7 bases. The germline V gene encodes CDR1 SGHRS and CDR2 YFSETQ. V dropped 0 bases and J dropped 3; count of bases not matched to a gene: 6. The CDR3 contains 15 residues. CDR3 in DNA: TGCGCCAGCAGCTTGGCGTGGAGACAGGGCTACGAGCAGTACTTC. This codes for CASSLAWRQGYEQYF.

This CDR3 is CSVATWTGRDGYTF. The DNA of the CDR3 is TGCAGCGTTGCTACATGGACAGGGCGGGATGGCTACACCTTC. The V gene is TRBV29-1, the J gene TRBJ1-2, with TRBD1 matching over 8 bases. Germline trimming cut 4 bases from V and 6 bases from J; bases unmatched to any gene: 10. Germline lookup yields CDR1 SQVTM and CDR2 ANQGSEA. The CDR3 covers 14 residues. The full variable domain, completed using reference TRBV29-1 and TRBJ1-2, is SAVISQKPSRDICQRGTSLTIQCQVDSQVTMMFWYRQQPGQSLTLIATANQGSEATYESGFVIDKFPISRPNLTFSTLTVSNMSPEDSSIYLCSVATWTGRDGYTFGSGTRLTVV.

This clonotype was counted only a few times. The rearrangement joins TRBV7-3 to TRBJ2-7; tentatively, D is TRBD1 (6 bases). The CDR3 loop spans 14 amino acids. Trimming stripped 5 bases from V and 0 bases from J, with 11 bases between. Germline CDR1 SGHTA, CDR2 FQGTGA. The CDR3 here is CASSPKTGSYEQYF. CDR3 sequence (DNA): TGTGCCAGCAGCCCAAAGACAGGCTCCTACGAGCAGTACTTC.

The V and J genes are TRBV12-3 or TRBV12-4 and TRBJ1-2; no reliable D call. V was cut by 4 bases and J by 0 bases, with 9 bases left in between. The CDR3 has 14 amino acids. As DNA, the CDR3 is TGTGCCAGCAGTTGCGGGGAAGCTAACTATGGCTACACCTTC. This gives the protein CASSCGEANYGYTF.

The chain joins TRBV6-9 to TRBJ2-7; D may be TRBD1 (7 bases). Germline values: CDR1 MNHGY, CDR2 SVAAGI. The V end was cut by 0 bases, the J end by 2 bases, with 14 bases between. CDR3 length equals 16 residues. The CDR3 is CASSYSPQGGPYEQYF. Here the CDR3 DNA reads TGTGCCAGCAGTTATTCTCCCCAGGGGGGACCCTACGAGCAGTACTTC.

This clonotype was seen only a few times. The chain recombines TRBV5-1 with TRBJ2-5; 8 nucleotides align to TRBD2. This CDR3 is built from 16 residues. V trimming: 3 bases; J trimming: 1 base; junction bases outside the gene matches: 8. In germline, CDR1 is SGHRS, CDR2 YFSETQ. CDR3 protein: CASSWFGGGLQETQYF. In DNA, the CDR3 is TGCGCCAGCAGCTGGTTCGGGGGGGGCCTCCAAGAGACCCAGTACTTC.

The CDR3 loop reads CASSKQGGLNTEAFF. The CDR3 DNA reads TGCGCCAGCAGCAAGCAGGGGGGGCTGAACACTGAAGCTTTCTTT. The rearrangement joins TRBV5-1 to TRBJ1-1, with 7 bases that match TRBD1. V was pared by 4 bases and J by 0 bases, with 6 bases of the junction left unmatched. CDR1 is SGHRS, CDR2 YFSETQ, per germline. The CDR3 sequence is 15 residues long.

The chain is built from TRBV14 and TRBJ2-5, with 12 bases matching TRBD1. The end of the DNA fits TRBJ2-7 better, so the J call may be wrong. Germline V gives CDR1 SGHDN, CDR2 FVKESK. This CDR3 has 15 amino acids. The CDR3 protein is CASSHWGQGADEQYF. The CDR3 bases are TGTGCCAGCAGCCATTGGGGACAGGGGGCAGACGAGCAGTACTTC.

The CDR3 nucleotides are TGTGCCATCAGTTATCAACAGGGCGGCTATGGCTACACCTTC. This codes for CAISYQQGGYGYTF. The chain couples TRBV10-3 to TRBJ1-2, with D possibly being TRBD1 (6 bases). The CDR3 covers 14 residues. From germline, CDR1 is ENHRY and CDR2 SYGVKD. V was clipped by 5 bases and J by 4 bases, with 14 bases between them.

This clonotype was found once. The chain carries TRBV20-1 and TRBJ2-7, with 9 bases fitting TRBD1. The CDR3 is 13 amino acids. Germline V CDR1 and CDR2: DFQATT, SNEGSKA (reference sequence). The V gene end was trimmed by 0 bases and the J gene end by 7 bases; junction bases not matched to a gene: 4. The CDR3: CSARDDRGREQYF. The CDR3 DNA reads TGCAGTGCTAGAGATGACAGGGGGAGGGAGCAGTACTTC.

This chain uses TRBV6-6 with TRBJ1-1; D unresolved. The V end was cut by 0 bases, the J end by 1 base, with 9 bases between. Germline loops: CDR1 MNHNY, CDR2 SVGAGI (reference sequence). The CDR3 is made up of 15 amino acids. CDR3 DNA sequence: TGTGCCAGCAGTTACTCCCACGGCGGGAACACTGAAGCTTTCTTT. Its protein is CASSYSHGGNTEAFF.

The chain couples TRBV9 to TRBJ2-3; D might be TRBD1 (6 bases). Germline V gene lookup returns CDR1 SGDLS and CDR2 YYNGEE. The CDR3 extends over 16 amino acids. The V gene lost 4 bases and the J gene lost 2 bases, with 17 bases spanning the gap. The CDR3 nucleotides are TGTGCCAGCAGCTTGGACAGCCACCAGCCCACAGATACGCAGTATTTT. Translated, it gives CASSLDSHQPTDTQYF.

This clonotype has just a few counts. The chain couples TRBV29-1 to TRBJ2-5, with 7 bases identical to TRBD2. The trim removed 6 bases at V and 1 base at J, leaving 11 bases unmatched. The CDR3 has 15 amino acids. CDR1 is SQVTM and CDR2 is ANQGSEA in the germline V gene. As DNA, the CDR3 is TGCAGCGTCGGGACTACCGGTGGACTCCAAGAGACCCAGTACTTC. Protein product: CSVGTTGGLQETQYF.

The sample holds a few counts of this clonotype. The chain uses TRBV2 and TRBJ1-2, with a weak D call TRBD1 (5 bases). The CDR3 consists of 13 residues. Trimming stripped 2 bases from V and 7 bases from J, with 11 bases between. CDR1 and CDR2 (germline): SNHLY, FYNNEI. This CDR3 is CASSEIGEAGYTF. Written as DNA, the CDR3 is TGTGCCAGCAGTGAAATAGGGGAAGCTGGCTACACCTTC.

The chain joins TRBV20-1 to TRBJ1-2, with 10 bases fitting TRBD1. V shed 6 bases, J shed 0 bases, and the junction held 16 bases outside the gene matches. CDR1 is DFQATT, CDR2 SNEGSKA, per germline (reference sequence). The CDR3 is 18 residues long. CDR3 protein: CSAVPPPGTGEANYGYTF. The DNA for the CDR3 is TGCAGTGCAGTTCCACCACCCGGGACAGGGGAGGCTAACTATGGCTACACCTTC.

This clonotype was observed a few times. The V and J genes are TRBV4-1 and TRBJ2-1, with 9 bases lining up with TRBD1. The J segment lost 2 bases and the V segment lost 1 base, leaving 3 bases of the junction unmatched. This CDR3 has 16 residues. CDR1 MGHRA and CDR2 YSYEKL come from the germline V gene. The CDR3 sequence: CASSQGDREPYNEQFF. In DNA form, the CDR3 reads TGCGCCAGCAGCCAAGGGGACAGGGAACCCTACAATGAGCAGTTCTTC.

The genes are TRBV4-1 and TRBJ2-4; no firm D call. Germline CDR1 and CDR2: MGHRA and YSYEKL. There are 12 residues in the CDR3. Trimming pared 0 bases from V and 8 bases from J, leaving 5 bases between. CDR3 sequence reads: CASSQDRHIQYF. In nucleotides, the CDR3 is TGCGCCAGCAGCCAAGATCGGCACATTCAGTACTTC.

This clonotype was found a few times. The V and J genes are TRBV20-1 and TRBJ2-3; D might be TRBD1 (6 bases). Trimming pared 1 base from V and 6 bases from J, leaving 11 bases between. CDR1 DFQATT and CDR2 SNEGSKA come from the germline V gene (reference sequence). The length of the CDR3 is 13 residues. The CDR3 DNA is TGCAGTGCTAGAGTTCCCCAGGGGGATACGCAGTATTTT. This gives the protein CSARVPQGDTQYF.

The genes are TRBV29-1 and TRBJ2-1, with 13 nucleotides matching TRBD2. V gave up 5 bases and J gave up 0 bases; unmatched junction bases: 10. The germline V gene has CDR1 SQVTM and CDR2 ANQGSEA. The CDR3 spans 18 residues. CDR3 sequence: CSVTGTSGDKLSYNEQFF. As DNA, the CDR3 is TGCAGCGTTACCGGGACTAGCGGGGACAAGCTCTCCTACAATGAGCAGTTCTTC.

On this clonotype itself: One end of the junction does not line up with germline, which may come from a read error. CDR3 amino acids: CSVHGPEDTVAFF. For the CDR3, the DNA is TGCAGCGTCCATGGGCCAGAGGACACTGTAGCTTTCTTT. V is TRBV29-1 and J is TRBJ1-1; TRBD1 is a possible D gene (5 bases). From germline, CDR1 is SQVTM and CDR2 ANQGSEA. CDR3 length: 13 residues.

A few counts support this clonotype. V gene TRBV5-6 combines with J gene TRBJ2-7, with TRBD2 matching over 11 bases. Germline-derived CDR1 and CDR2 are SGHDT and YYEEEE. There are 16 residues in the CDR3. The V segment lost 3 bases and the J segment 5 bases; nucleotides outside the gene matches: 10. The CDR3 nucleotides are TGTGCCAGCAGCTATAAACCTAGCGGGGGGCCAGACGAGCAGTACTTC. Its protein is CASSYKPSGGPDEQYF.

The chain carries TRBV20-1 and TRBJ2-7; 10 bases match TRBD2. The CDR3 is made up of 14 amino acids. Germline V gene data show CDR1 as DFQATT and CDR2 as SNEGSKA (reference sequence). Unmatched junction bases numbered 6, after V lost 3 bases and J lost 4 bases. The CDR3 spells CSARRPSGSYEQYF. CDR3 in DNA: TGCAGTGCTAGGCGTCCTAGCGGGAGTTACGAGCAGTACTTC.

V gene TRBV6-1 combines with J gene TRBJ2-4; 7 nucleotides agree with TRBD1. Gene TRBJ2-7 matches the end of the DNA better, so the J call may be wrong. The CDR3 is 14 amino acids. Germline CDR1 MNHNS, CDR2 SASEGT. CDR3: CASNSQQGPYEQYF. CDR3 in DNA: TGTGCCAGCAACTCACAACAGGGGCCCTACGAGCAGTACTTC.

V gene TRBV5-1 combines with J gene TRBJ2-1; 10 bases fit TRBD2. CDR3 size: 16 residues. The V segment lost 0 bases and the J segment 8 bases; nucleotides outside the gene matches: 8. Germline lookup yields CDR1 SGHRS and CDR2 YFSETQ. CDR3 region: CASSLGGLAGVDEQFF. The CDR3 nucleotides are TGCGCCAGCAGCTTGGGCGGGCTAGCGGGAGTGGATGAGCAGTTCTTC.

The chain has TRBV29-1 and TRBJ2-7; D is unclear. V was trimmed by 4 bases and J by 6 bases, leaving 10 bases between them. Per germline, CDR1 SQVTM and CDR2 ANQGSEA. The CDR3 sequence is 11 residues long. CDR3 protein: CSVVRLGEQYF. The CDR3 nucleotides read TGCAGCGTTGTCCGGCTCGGCGAGCAGTACTTC.

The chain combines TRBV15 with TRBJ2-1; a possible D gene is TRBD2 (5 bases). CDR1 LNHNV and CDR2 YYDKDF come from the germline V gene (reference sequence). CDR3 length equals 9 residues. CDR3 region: CASIAEQFF. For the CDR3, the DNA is TGTGCGTCCATAGCGGAGCAGTTCTTC.

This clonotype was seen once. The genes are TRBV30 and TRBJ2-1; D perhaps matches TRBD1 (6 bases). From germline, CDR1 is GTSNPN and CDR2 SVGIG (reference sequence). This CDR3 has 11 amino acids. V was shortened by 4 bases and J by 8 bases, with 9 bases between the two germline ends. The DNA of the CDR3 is TGTGCCTGGACCCAGGGGTATGAGCAGTTCTTC. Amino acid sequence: CAWTQGYEQFF.